The rows below give T cell receptor beta chains drawn from one sample of a study of blood T cell repertoires in COVID-19. Profiled with immunoSEQ multiplex PCR; TCRdb holds only in-frame clones, not every one. The table has about 220,000 clones, less than 90% seen once; the top ten hold around 20%. Source material: peripheral blood. The receptor source for this set is a man younger than 40 with active or convalescent COVID-19. CDR3s include the opening cysteine and the closing phenylalanine or tryptophan. D genes are given only for firm matches. Clone size is given for some rows only: seen once, a few or many times, or a class if the clone is expanded.

V: TRBV4-2; J: TRBJ2-1; size: NA; D: NA; DNA: TGTGCCAGCAGCCAAGGTAGCGACCAAAGCAGGCAGTTCTTC; CDR3: CASSQGSDQSRQFF
V: TRBV3-1/TRBV3-2; J: TRBJ2-1; size: NA; D: TRBD1; DNA: TGTGCCAGCACTTCCACAGGGGATGAGCAGTTCTTC; CDR3: CASTSTGDEQFF
V: TRBV14; J: TRBJ1-2; size: NA; D: NA; DNA: TGTGCCACATATGGCTACACCTTC; CDR3: CATYGYTF
V: TRBV6-5; J: TRBJ2-3; size: NA; D: TRBD2; DNA: TGTGCCAGCAGTATAGCGGGGGGCACAGATACGCAGTATTTT; CDR3: CASSIAGGTDTQYF
V: TRBV6-6; J: TRBJ1-6; size: NA; D: TRBD1; DNA: TGTGCCAGCAGCGACGACCGGACAGGGGTGCCCCTCCTCGGAGCTTCACCCCTCCACTTT; CDR3: CASSDDRTGVPLLGASPLHF
V: TRBV30; J: TRBJ2-2; size: once; D: NA; DNA: TGTGCCTGGAGTGTATGGGGCCCCGGGGAGCTGTTTTTT; CDR3: CAWSVWGPGELFF
V: TRBV28; J: TRBJ2-7; size: NA; D: TRBD1; DNA: TGTGCCAGCGTAATAAGGACAGGGGGAACCTACGAGCAGTACTTC; CDR3: CASVIRTGGTYEQYF
V: TRBV6-5; J: TRBJ2-7; size: NA; D: TRBD1; DNA: TGTGCCAGCAATCAGCCGGGACAGGGCGCTTCGGAGCAGTACTTC; CDR3: CASNQPGQGASEQYF
V: TRBV9; J: TRBJ2-7; size: NA; D: TRBD2; DNA: TGTGCCAGCAGCGTAGAGGGACTAGCGGGAGCATACGAGCAGTACTTC; CDR3: CASSVEGLAGAYEQYF
V: TRBV5-4; J: TRBJ1-2; size: NA; D: NA; DNA: TGTGCCAGCAGCTTGGGGACAAGGGGCGATGGCTACACCTTC; CDR3: CASSLGTRGDGYTF
V: TRBV30; J: TRBJ1-5; size: NA; D: NA; DNA: TGTGCCTGGAGTGTACCGGGGGGGAATCAGCCCCAGCATTTT; CDR3: CAWSVPGGNQPQHF
V: TRBV5-5; J: TRBJ2-7; size: NA; D: NA; DNA: TGTGCCAGCAGCTTTGGGGTTACGGAGGAGAAGTACTTC; CDR3: CASSFGVTEEKYF
V: TRBV18; J: TRBJ1-5; size: NA; D: NA; DNA: TGTGCCAGCTCACAAAGGTCAGGGGAAGGTAGTCAGCCCCAGCATTTT; CDR3: CASSQRSGEGSQPQHF